The clone carrying this T cell receptor beta chain was found many times. The source of the sample is a study of neurological immune-mediated disorders. TCRdb redid the calling of the 5' RACE reads with MiXCR, one entry per CDR3 protein. Among around 94,000 distinct CDR3 sequences listed, 3.5% were seen once. Trimming left V 6 bases short and J 3 bases short, with 24 bases between. Germline CDR1 and CDR2: SGHRS and YFSETQ. The CDR3 spans 17 residues. The TCR originated in a woman aged 18 to 35 with multiple sclerosis. The V call is TRBV5-1, the J call TRBJ2-5; D might be TRBD1 (5 bases). Sequencing was done on a sample of PBMCs. This chain's CDR3 is CASNDPRQTGPKETQYF. CDR3 in DNA: TGCGCCAGCAACGATCCTCGACAGACTGGGCCTAAAGAGACCCAGTACTTC.